This is a list of T cell receptor beta chains from one sample in a study of blood T cell repertoires in COVID-19. This table comes from immunoSEQ multiplex PCR, and its TCRdb copy is limited to in-frame clones, with some not included. Of over 400,000 clones listed, 75% to 90% were seen once; the top ten hold approximately 3.4%. What was sequenced was peripheral blood. All receptors derive from a human donor in a cohort sampled during active COVID-19. CDR3s include the opening cysteine and the closing phenylalanine or tryptophan. The order of the fields is V gene, D gene, J gene, CDR3 protein. D genes are given only for firm matches.

v_gene: TRBV7-9; d_gene: TRBD1; j_gene: TRBJ2-7; CDR3aa: CASSHSTGTGVEQYF
v_gene: TRBV7-3; d_gene: .; j_gene: TRBJ1-4; CDR3aa: CASSSLRGATNEKLFF
v_gene: TRBV3-1/TRBV3-2; d_gene: .; j_gene: TRBJ2-6; CDR3aa: CASSTGWGANVLTF
v_gene: TRBV7-9; d_gene: TRBD2; j_gene: TRBJ2-3; CDR3aa: CASSLGSGISTDTQYF
v_gene: TRBV4-1; d_gene: TRBD1; j_gene: TRBJ2-3; CDR3aa: CASSPGQGLVPTQYF
v_gene: TRBV7-8; d_gene: .; j_gene: TRBJ1-2; CDR3aa: CASSSGHDDYGYTF
v_gene: TRBV9; d_gene: .; j_gene: TRBJ1-1; CDR3aa: CASSFKGGTEAFF
v_gene: TRBV7-3; d_gene: TRBD1; j_gene: TRBJ2-1; CDR3aa: CASSFGQGSTYNEQFF
v_gene: TRBV7-3; d_gene: .; j_gene: TRBJ2-5; CDR3aa: CASSQLPLAGMETQYF
v_gene: TRBV5-5; d_gene: TRBD1; j_gene: TRBJ2-3; CDR3aa: CASSPGQGPDTQYF
v_gene: TRBV7-6; d_gene: TRBD1; j_gene: TRBJ1-1; CDR3aa: CASSSRTGGTEAFF
v_gene: TRBV30; d_gene: .; j_gene: TRBJ1-5; CDR3aa: CAWSAIQSNQPQHF
v_gene: TRBV6-2/TRBV6-3; d_gene: .; j_gene: TRBJ2-3; CDR3aa: CASSYSISGGTSTDTQYF
v_gene: TRBV5-5; d_gene: .; j_gene: TRBJ1-3; CDR3aa: CASSLDRDSGNTIYF
v_gene: TRBV28; d_gene: .; j_gene: TRBJ1-3; CDR3aa: CASSLSGGGNTIYF
v_gene: TRBV19; d_gene: TRBD1; j_gene: TRBJ1-4; CDR3aa: CASHWTGRINEKLFF
v_gene: TRBV27; d_gene: .; j_gene: TRBJ1-1; CDR3aa: CASSFRLYSGRTEAFF
v_gene: TRBV19; d_gene: .; j_gene: TRBJ1-2; CDR3aa: CASLPLGGTRVGYTF
v_gene: TRBV24-1; d_gene: .; j_gene: TRBJ2-3; CDR3aa: CATGGSTDTQYF
v_gene: TRBV2; d_gene: .; j_gene: TRBJ1-1; CDR3aa: CASSVGQGGTEAFF
v_gene: TRBV14; d_gene: .; j_gene: TRBJ2-2; CDR3aa: CASSQRSGELFF
v_gene: TRBV9; d_gene: .; j_gene: TRBJ1-6; CDR3aa: CASSGQLNSPLHF
v_gene: TRBV19; d_gene: .; j_gene: TRBJ1-2; CDR3aa: CASSQDGEYGYTF
v_gene: TRBV5-1; d_gene: TRBD2; j_gene: TRBJ2-3; CDR3aa: CASSLAGAGGADTQYF
v_gene: TRBV7-2; d_gene: TRBD2; j_gene: TRBJ2-7; CDR3aa: CASSLAGAAYEQYF
v_gene: TRBV19; d_gene: TRBD1; j_gene: TRBJ1-2; CDR3aa: CASSMGTGEGYTF
v_gene: TRBV4-2; d_gene: TRBD1; j_gene: TRBJ2-3; CDR3aa: CASSPETGYTDTQYF
v_gene: TRBV19; d_gene: .; j_gene: TRBJ1-2; CDR3aa: CASSIHLRGDGYTF